There are a few counts of the clone carrying this T cell receptor beta chain. The antigen is undetermined. This entry belongs to a study of cytomegalovirus exposure and HLA in healthy donors. Findings and limits, study-wide: Some TCR beta chains (roughly 150 of them) were listed as cytomegalovirus-associated. Presence/absence analyses took donor sequencing depth as roughly uniform. A missense DCLRE1C variant was associated with V- and J-gene trimming of TCR beta chains in a later analysis, and an independent cohort replicated the association. Reportedly, cytomegalovirus status was diagnosed with high sensitivity and specificity.

The CDR3 totals 15 residues. CDR1 is SGDLS, CDR2 YYNGEE, per germline. J gave up 0 bases and V 3 bases, and 3 bases lay outside the gene matches. PCR used 60 Vbeta primers and 13 Jbeta primers. Method: immunoSEQ multiplex PCR; TCRdb's copy keeps in-frame clones and lacks some. Of fewer than 150,000 clones listed, over 60% were seen once; the top ten hold approximately 8.2%. The chain couples TRBV9 to TRBJ1-1, with TRBD1 matching over 9 bases. Sequenced sample: PBMCs. The TCR sequence derives from a woman in her thirties or forties in good health and CMV-seropositive. The CDR3, as DNA: TGTGCCAGCAGCGCCGGGACAGGGTTGAACACTGAAGCTTTCTTT. Translated: CASSAGTGLNTEAFF.